This TCR beta chain appears in the sequencing data of a study of T cell repertoires in cytomegalovirus infection. Study-level information: Both CMV infection and a matching HLA type were indicated by public TCR beta signatures. Study-wide findings and caveats: Dominant in the ex vivo response were TCR beta clonotypes restricted by HLA-C and specific for CMV.

This clonotype was seen a few times. Its specificity is not known. The CDR3 is 17 residues long. CDR1 and CDR2 from the germline V gene are MNHEY and SVGEGT. After removal of 6 bases from V and 1 base from J, the junction contained 14 bases not matched to a gene. In TCRdb, the reads were re-called with MiXCR into one record per CDR3 protein. The sample includes 270,000 or so distinct CDR3 sequences, about a sixth of them seen just once. This sequence originates from a human donor in good health (CMV status not recorded). Some clones in this sample may be carry-over from other donors' samples. The sequenced sample consisted of CD8+ T cells from PBMCs. The chain has TRBV6-2 or TRBV6-3 and TRBJ2-5, with 7 bases identical to TRBD2. CDR3 in amino acids: CASRQLWASGPQETQYF. Here the CDR3 DNA reads TGTGCCAGCAGGCAACTATGGGCTAGCGGACCCCAAGAGACCCAGTACTTC.